This T cell receptor beta chain was retrieved from a study of blood T cell repertoires in COVID-19. About the research overall: Collection of acute and convalescent COVID-19 samples took place in the United States, Italy and Spain. T cells, B-cell-depleted T cells, or PBMCs provided the cDNA or gDNA that served as material.

The germline V gene has CDR1 MNHEY and CDR2 SMNVEV (reference sequence). The CDR3 has 13 residues. After removal of 6 bases from V and 7 bases from J, the junction contained 6 bases not matched to a gene. Per the study methods: Researchers report that nucleated cell counts were estimated from reference gene primer amplification. Assay: immunoSEQ multiplex PCR; the TCRdb copy retains only in-frame clones and omits some. The V and J calls and clone size are taken from that table; D and trimming were inferred from the DNA. The table has 110,000 or so clones, approximately 87% seen once. The chain links TRBV27 to TRBJ1-2; 9 nucleotides align to TRBD1. The TCR sequence derives from an older man who had recovered from COVID-19. The sample was peripheral blood. The CDR3 coding sequence is TGTGCCAGCAGGCCACAGGGGGCCTCTGGCTACACCTTC. Its protein product is CASRPQGASGYTF.